This T cell receptor (beta chain) was profiled in a study of cytomegalovirus exposure and HLA in healthy donors. Vbeta (60) and Jbeta (13) primers were used in the PCR. The method was immunoSEQ multiplex PCR; TCRdb's version includes in-frame clones alone and lacks a portion of them. Of 200,000 to 250,000 clones in the sample, around 81% were seen once. With regard to this clone: What it recognizes is unknown.

Study findings and constraints: Among TCR beta chains of equal frequency, HLA-associated ones were more clonally expanded in a later analysis. Links to common viral pathogens appeared, in a later analysis, for several of the most significant clusters. Cytomegalovirus status was reportedly diagnosed by the classifier with high sensitivity and specificity.

Germline V CDR1 and CDR2: SGHVS, FNYEAQ. This CDR3 has 17 amino acids. The V and J ends lost 5 bases and 4 bases, in that order; junction bases with no gene match: 6. The J gene is TRBJ2-1, the V gene TRBV7-6; TRBD2 agrees at 15 bases. This receptor was taken from a woman aged 60-75 years in good health and CMV-seropositive. What was sequenced was PBMCs. The CDR3 spells CASSTRTSGRDYNEQFF. DNA for the CDR3: TGTGCCAGCAGCACGAGGACTAGCGGGAGGGATTACAATGAGCAGTTCTTC. Variable domain in full (rest from reference TRBV7-6 and TRBJ2-1): GAGVSQSPRYKVTKRGQDVALRCDPISGHVSLYWYRQALGQGPEFLTYFNYEAQQDKSGLPNDRFSAERPEGSISTLTIQRTEQRDSAMYRCASSTRTSGRDYNEQFFGPGTRLTVL.